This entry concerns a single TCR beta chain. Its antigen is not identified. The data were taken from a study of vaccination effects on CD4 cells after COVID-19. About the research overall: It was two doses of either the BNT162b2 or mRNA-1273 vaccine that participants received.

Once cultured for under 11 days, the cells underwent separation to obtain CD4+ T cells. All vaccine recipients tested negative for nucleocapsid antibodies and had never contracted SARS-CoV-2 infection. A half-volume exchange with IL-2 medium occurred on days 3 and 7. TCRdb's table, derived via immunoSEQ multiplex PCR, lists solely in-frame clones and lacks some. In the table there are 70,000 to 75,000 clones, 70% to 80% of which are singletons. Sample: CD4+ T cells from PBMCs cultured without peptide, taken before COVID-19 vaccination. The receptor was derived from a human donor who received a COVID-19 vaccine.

The CDR3 nucleotides read TGTGCCAGCAGCTTACCCGCCGGGCTCTATGGCTACACCTTC. The encoded protein is CASSLPAGLYGYTF. This rearrangement joins TRBV7-9 to TRBJ1-2; D ambiguous. This CDR3 has 14 amino acids. V lost 2 bases and J 4 bases, leaving 11 bases between the germline ends. The germline V gene has CDR1 SEHNR and CDR2 FQNEAQ (reference sequence).